Listed here are 31 T cell receptor beta chains from one sample, sequenced in a study of CD8+ T cells in alopecia areata. Treatment of the sample: oral pan-JAK inhibitor, 5-10 mg twice daily. RNA extraction was followed by reverse transcription into cDNA, which acted as the sequencing template. Repertoires were generated with immunoSEQ multiplex PCR, while TCRdb's copy carries only in-frame clones and drops some. The sample consists of 75,000 to 80,000 clones, roughly 70% of them appearing once. The material sequenced was CD8+ T cells sorted from blood, taken at week 24, from a patient treated with tofacitinib. These receptors came from a human donor with alopecia areata.

This CDR3 reads CASSLNRDSYNEQFF. The DNA for the CDR3 is TGTGCCAGCAGTCTCAACCGGGACAGCTACAATGAGCAGTTCTTC. The chain is built from TRBV7-9 and TRBJ2-1; 7 bases agree with TRBD1. The germline CDR1 and CDR2 sequences are SEHNR and FQNEAQ (reference sequence). The trim removed 6 bases at V and 3 bases at J, leaving 8 bases unmatched. There are 15 residues in the CDR3.

This rearrangement joins TRBV9 to TRBJ2-7, with 10 bases fitting TRBD1. The CDR3 consists of 16 residues. The V segment lost 0 bases and the J segment 2 bases; nucleotides outside the gene matches: 5. Germline CDR1 SGDLS, CDR2 YYNGEE. The CDR3 DNA reads as TGTGCCAGCAGCGTAGAAGGGACAGGGGCAGCCTACGAGCAGTACTTC. Translated: CASSVEGTGAAYEQYF.

This clone was counted once. The chain has TRBV28 and TRBJ2-5; tentatively, D is TRBD1 (5 bases). The CDR3 is 15 amino acids. V dropped 6 bases and J dropped 1 base, with 15 bases sitting between them. Germline V gene sequence: CDR1 MDHEN, CDR2 SYDVKM. The CDR3 coding sequence is TGTGCCAGCAGCTTAACACGCGACAGCCAAGAGACCCAGTACTTC. Residues: CASSLTRDSQETQYF.

This clone was counted a few times. The V call is TRBV29-1, the J call TRBJ2-1; tentative D call: TRBD1 (5 bases). V shed 6 bases and J shed 10 bases, with 10 bases lying between them. The germline V gene has CDR1 SQVTM and CDR2 ANQGSEA. The CDR3 consists of 10 residues. CDR3 sequence: CSVGPGEQFF. CDR3 bases: TGCAGCGTGGGGCCCGGAGAGCAGTTCTTC.

The CDR3 protein is CASSELGGEGYNEQFF. Written as DNA, the CDR3 is TGTGCCAGCAGTGAGCTCGGGGGCGAGGGGTACAATGAGCAGTTCTTC. The chain has TRBV25-1 and TRBJ2-1; D may correspond to TRBD1 or TRBD2 (6 bases each). Trimming shortened V by 3 bases and J by 4 bases, and 16 bases separated the two germline ends. This CDR3 region has 16 residues. Per germline, CDR1 MGHDK and CDR2 SYGVNS.

This sequence joins TRBV7-2 and TRBJ2-7; 7 bases align to TRBD2. V lost 4 bases and J lost 6; bases outside the gene matches: 12. The CDR3 covers 15 residues. Germline CDR1 SGHTA, CDR2 FQGNSA. CDR3 sequence: CASSSRLAGRGEQYF. The DNA of the CDR3 is TGTGCCAGCAGCTCGAGACTAGCTGGTCGTGGCGAGCAGTACTTC.

The chain recombines TRBV5-1 with TRBJ2-3; 9 nucleotides match TRBD2. Germline V gene lookup returns CDR1 SGHRS and CDR2 YFSETQ. With 5 bases clipped from V and 0 bases from J, the junction kept 4 bases outside the gene matches. The CDR3 totals 15 residues. The CDR3, as DNA: TGCGCCAGCAGTTACGCGGGAGGGAGCACAGATACGCAGTATTTT. Residues: CASSYAGGSTDTQYF.

This clone was counted once. The chain has TRBV7-2 and TRBJ1-5; D might be TRBD1 (6 bases). The V gene lost 5 bases and the J gene lost 2 bases, with 19 bases spanning the gap. CDR1 and CDR2 from the germline V gene are SGHTA and FQGNSA. The CDR3 sequence is 17 residues long. CDR3 sequence (DNA): TGTGCCAGCAGCCCTGATGAACAGGGCCTGGGCAATCAGCCCCAGCATTTT. This encodes CASSPDEQGLGNQPQHF. The entire variable domain, with the rest obtained from reference TRBV7-2 and TRBJ1-5, is as follows: GAGVSQSPSNKVTEKGKDVELRCDPISGHTALYWYRQSLGQGLEFLIYFQGNSAPDKSGLPSDRFSAERTGGSVSTLTIQRTQQEDSAVYLCASSPDEQGLGNQPQHFGDGTRLSIL.

The V gene is TRBV15, the J gene TRBJ1-1; TRBD1 matches 9 bases. The ends lost 2 bases at V and 0 bases at J; junction bases unmatched: 7. This CDR3 region has 17 residues. The germline CDR1 and CDR2 sequences are LNHNV and YYDKDF (reference sequence). The CDR3 DNA reads TGTGCCACCAGCAGACGGACAGGGGCAGATATGAACACTGAAGCTTTCTTT. Amino acids: CATSRRTGADMNTEAFF.

The chain carries TRBV4-1 and TRBJ2-1; 7 bases map to TRBD2. V lost 1 base to trimming and J lost 0 bases; unmatched junction nucleotides: 3. This CDR3 has 16 amino acids. Germline values: CDR1 MGHRA, CDR2 YSYEKL. In DNA form, the CDR3 reads TGCGCCAGCAGCCAAGGCCTAGCGGACTCCTACAATGAGCAGTTCTTC. This translates into CASSQGLADSYNEQFF.

The chain uses TRBV7-9 and TRBJ2-1, with D possibly matching TRBD2 (5 bases). CDR1 is SEHNR, CDR2 FQNEAQ, per germline (reference sequence). Between the trimmed V and J ends, which lost 4 bases and 7 bases, there was a span of 11 bases. The CDR3 is 13 amino acids. The CDR3 protein is CASSSSPLNEQFF. The CDR3 DNA reads TGTGCCAGCAGCTCTAGCCCCCTTAATGAGCAGTTCTTC.

The gene calls are TRBV15 and TRBJ1-1, with D possibly TRBD1 on 6 matching bases. The length of the CDR3 is 17 residues. V was trimmed by 4 bases and J by 1 base, leaving 19 bases between them. Per germline, CDR1 LNHNV and CDR2 YYDKDF (reference sequence). CDR3 sequence reads: CATSNPTGPWKNTEAFF. DNA for the CDR3: TGTGCCACCAGCAATCCGACAGGTCCATGGAAGAACACTGAAGCTTTCTTT.

There are a few counts of this clone. The J gene is TRBJ2-5, the V gene TRBV28; D gene uncertain. V dropped 2 bases and J dropped 5 bases, with 9 bases sitting between them. The CDR3 runs to 13 residues. CDR1 is MDHEN and CDR2 is SYDVKM in the germline V gene. The CDR3 DNA reads as TGTGCCAGCAGTTTACAAAGATTGGAGACCCAGTACTTC. Its translation: CASSLQRLETQYF.

This clone came up once. The V call is TRBV7-2, the J call TRBJ2-7, with a possible D match to TRBD1 (5 bases). CDR1 and CDR2 (germline): SGHTA, FQGNSA. The V end was cut by 5 bases, the J end by 1 base, with 15 bases between. This CDR3 is built from 15 residues. In nucleotides, the CDR3 is TGTGCCAGCAGCCCACAGGAAGTAAGATCCTACGAGCAGTACTTC. Translation gives CASSPQEVRSYEQYF.

The gene calls are TRBV5-4 and TRBJ2-7; 8 bases agree with TRBD2. J was trimmed by 7 bases and V by 1 base; bases with no gene match: 7. The CDR3 runs to 14 residues. Germline CDR1 SGHNT, CDR2 YYREEE (reference sequence). CDR3 in amino acids: CASSLTSGLREQYF. DNA for the CDR3: TGTGCCAGCAGCTTGACTAGCGGCCTACGGGAGCAGTACTTC.

This chain uses TRBV30 with TRBJ2-3, with 8 bases matching TRBD2. The CDR3 is 14 residues long. V lost 2 bases and J lost 5; bases outside the gene matches: 6. Germline V gives CDR1 GTSNPN, CDR2 SVGIG (reference sequence). The CDR3 DNA reads as TGTGCCTGGAGTAGAACTAGCGGACTAGATACGCAGTATTTT. Encoded protein: CAWSRTSGLDTQYF.

The gene calls are TRBV30 and TRBJ2-7, with D possibly being TRBD1 (5 bases). Trimming took 0 bases from V and 5 from J, leaving 11 bases between them. CDR3 length: 13 amino acids. Germline-derived CDR1 and CDR2 are GTSNPN and SVGIG (reference sequence). The CDR3: CAWSVSAGNEQYF. The CDR3 bases are TGTGCCTGGAGTGTATCAGCAGGGAACGAGCAGTACTTC.

V and J are TRBV13 and TRBJ1-2; D is undetermined. The germline V and J ends were trimmed by 2 bases and 2 bases, with 9 bases remaining between them. CDR1 is PRHDT, CDR2 FYEKMQ, per germline (reference sequence). CDR3 size: 14 residues. CDR3 DNA sequence: TGTGCCAGCAGCTTACTTGCTTCAAACTATGGCTACACCTTC. Its translation: CASSLLASNYGYTF. Supplemented by reference TRBV13 and TRBJ1-2, the full variable domain reads AAGVIQSPRHLIKEKRETATLKCYPIPRHDTVYWYQQGPGQDPQFLISFYEKMQSDKGSIPDRFSAQQFSDYHSELNMSSLELGDSALYFCASSLLASNYGYTFGSGTRLTVV.

This clone is a singleton in its sample. This chain uses TRBV4-2 with TRBJ1-3; 7 bases agree with TRBD1. The CDR3 is 15 amino acids. After removal of 0 bases from V and 4 bases from J, the junction contained 3 bases not matched to a gene. Germline V gene data show CDR1 as LGHNA and CDR2 as YNFKEQ. The CDR3 protein is CASSQDGTDGNTIYF. As DNA, the CDR3 is TGTGCCAGCAGCCAAGACGGGACAGACGGAAACACCATATATTTT.

Remarks on this clone: This sample also contains other DNA sequences that code for the same CDR3. The chain is built from TRBV30 and TRBJ1-5; D is undetermined. The V gene lost 0 bases and the J gene lost 2 bases, with 5 bases spanning the gap. This CDR3 contains 13 residues. Germline V gene sequence: CDR1 GTSNPN, CDR2 SVGIG (reference sequence). CDR3 DNA: TGTGCCTGGAGTGTTTTCGGCAATCAGCCCCAGCATTTT. Its translation is CAWSVFGNQPQHF.

Concerning this clone: At the DNA level, this CDR3 is encoded by other sequences in the same sample as well. The chain uses TRBV7-2 and TRBJ2-2; D not certain. This CDR3 is built from 12 residues. Trimming cost V 1 base and J 6 bases, with 3 bases left between them. In germline, CDR1 is SGHTA, CDR2 FQGNSA. CDR3 DNA sequence: TGTGCCAGCAGCTTAGTTTCCGGGGAGCTGTTTTTT. Protein sequence: CASSLVSGELFF.

The V and J genes are TRBV4-1 and TRBJ1-6; no reliable D call. The germline gives CDR1 MGHRA, CDR2 YSYEKL. The CDR3 is 14 residues long. V was clipped by 1 base and J by 7 bases, with 8 bases between them. As DNA, the CDR3 is TGCGCCAGCAGCCAAGCGGGTGGAAATTCACCCCTCCACTTT. The encoded protein is CASSQAGGNSPLHF.

CDR3 region: CAAKRGDLTF. CDR3 nucleotide sequence: TGCGCCGCTAAGAGAGGAGACCTGACTTTC. V gene TRBV23-1 combines with J gene TRBJ2-6; no firm D call. TRBV23-1 is given ORF status, its function remaining uncertain. Between the trimmed V and J ends, which lost 11 bases and 15 bases, there was a span of 14 bases. This CDR3 has 10 amino acids.

The rearrangement links TRBV7-2 to TRBJ2-1, with 8 bases lining up with TRBD1. Germline CDR1 reads SGHTA; CDR2 reads FQGNSA. V lost 5 bases and J lost 3; bases outside the gene matches: 9. The CDR3 covers 16 residues. This CDR3 is CASSTGPGQDYNEQFF. CDR3 nucleotides: TGTGCCAGCAGCACAGGACCGGGACAGGACTACAATGAGCAGTTCTTC.

The chain links TRBV15 to TRBJ1-5; D is unresolved. This CDR3 comprises 18 residues. Trimming took off 1 base at V and 1 base at J, with 17 bases between the two ends. Germline CDR1 LNHNV, CDR2 YYDKDF (reference sequence). The CDR3 is CATSRVPPEGGSNQPQHF. The CDR3 DNA follows: TGTGCCACCAGCAGAGTCCCCCCCGAAGGAGGGAGCAATCAGCCCCAGCATTTT.

The J gene is TRBJ2-2, the V gene TRBV5-1, with 8 nucleotides matching TRBD1. Per the germline V gene, CDR1 is SGHRS and CDR2 is YFSETQ. This CDR3 is built from 17 residues. J gave up 3 bases and V 0 bases, and 7 bases lay outside the gene matches. The CDR3 DNA reads as TGCGCCAGCAGCTTGGGAACAGGGGGAACTGACACCGGGGAGCTGTTTTTT. As protein: CASSLGTGGTDTGELFF.

The J gene is TRBJ2-1, the V gene TRBV4-3; TRBD2 matches 14 bases. The CDR3 runs to 15 residues. J gave up 7 bases and V 3 bases, and 2 bases lay outside the gene matches. Germline lookup yields CDR1 LGHNA and CDR2 YSLEER. The CDR3 DNA sequence: TGCGCCAGCAGCCAGGGACTAGCGGGAGCTAATGAGCAGTTCTTC. As protein: CASSQGLAGANEQFF.

This chain joins TRBV21-1 and TRBJ1-4; TRBD1, the table's D call, lacks a check against the DNA. TRBV21-1 represents a pseudogene. This CDR3 comprises 18 residues. The CDR3 region is CASESWKVGQTTNEKLFF. As DNA, the CDR3 is TGTGCCAGCGAGTCCTGGAAGGTTGGACAGACAACTAATGAAAAACTGTTTTTT.

This rearrangement joins TRBV2 to TRBJ2-7; D not resolved. V was cut by 1 base and J by 3 bases, with 7 bases left in between. The V gene's germline CDR1 is SNHLY and CDR2 FYNNEI. The CDR3 consists of 13 residues. CDR3 sequence reads: CASSEEGYYEQYF. In DNA, the CDR3 is TGTGCCAGCAGTGAAGAAGGGTACTACGAGCAGTACTTC. The complete variable domain, with remaining parts taken from reference TRBV2 and TRBJ2-7, reads EPEVTQTPSHQVTQMGQEVILRCVPISNHLYFYWYRQILGQKVEFLVSFYNNEISEKSEIFDDQFSVERPDGSNFTLKIRSTKLEDSAMYFCASSEEGYYEQYFGPGTRLTVT.

This clone was seen a handful of times. The genes are TRBV15 and TRBJ2-5; D not resolved. Trimming stripped 1 base from V and 2 bases from J, with 14 bases between. This CDR3 has 16 residues. Per germline, CDR1 LNHNV and CDR2 YYDKDF (reference sequence). The CDR3 DNA sequence: TGTGCCACCAGCAGAGTTGTCGCCGCACCACAAGAGACCCAGTACTTC. As protein: CATSRVVAAPQETQYF.

This clone has a handful of counts. The chain employs TRBV19 and TRBJ1-5; D is possibly TRBD1 (5 bases). The CDR3 consists of 15 residues. With 1 base removed from V and 6 bases from J, the gap between germline ends came to 13 bases. CDR1 and CDR2 from the germline V gene are LNHDA and SQIVND (reference sequence). The CDR3 region is CASSIVSGQGQPQHF. Written as DNA, the CDR3 is TGTGCCAGTAGTATAGTATCGGGGCAAGGTCAGCCCCAGCATTTT.